Shown below are 20 T cell receptor beta chains from a single sample sequenced in a study of CD8+ T cells in alopecia areata. Extracted from the samples, RNA was reverse transcribed into cDNA to serve as the sequencing template. The protocol was immunoSEQ multiplex PCR, while the TCRdb copy is restricted to in-frame clones and leaves out a portion. The repertoire consists of more than 85,000 clones, with over 40% occurring once and the leading ten covering 0.75% to 0.8%. The sequenced material came from CD4+ T cells sorted from blood. Receptors originate from a human donor with alopecia areata.

The rearrangement uses TRBV23-1 and TRBJ2-1, with TRBD2 identical over 7 bases. TRBV23-1 is designated an ORF whose function remains uncertain. The CDR3 extends over 15 amino acids. Trimming at V came to 2 bases and at J to 9 bases, leaving 10 bases not matched to a gene. CDR3: CASSQQSGTYSEQFF. CDR3 coding DNA: TGCGCCAGCAGTCAACAAAGCGGGACCTATAGTGAGCAGTTCTTC.

The rearrangement joins TRBV29-1 to TRBJ2-5, with 8 bases aligning to TRBD2. The germline V gene encodes CDR1 SQVTM and CDR2 ANQGSEA. After removal of 7 bases from V and 3 bases from J, the junction contained 7 bases not matched to a gene. CDR3 size: 13 residues. The CDR3 DNA follows: TGCAGCGCCAGTCGGGGGGGGAAAGAGACCCAGTACTTC. It encodes CSASRGGKETQYF.

The chain carries TRBV28 and TRBJ2-5; 9 bases are a match to TRBD2. Trimming cost V 6 bases and J 5 bases; bases outside gene matches: 4. The CDR3 consists of 13 residues. Germline V gene sequence: CDR1 MDHEN, CDR2 SYDVKM. CDR3 in DNA: TGTGCCAGCAGAGCGGGAGGCGGGGAGACCCAGTACTTC. This sequence encodes CASRAGGGETQYF.

The J gene is TRBJ2-5, the V gene TRBV2, with D maybe TRBD2 (6 bases). The germline CDR1 and CDR2 sequences are SNHLY and FYNNEI. The CDR3 spans 13 residues. V lost 5 bases and J 4 bases, leaving 11 bases between the germline ends. The CDR3 here is CASSWDSRETQYF. The CDR3 DNA reads TGTGCCAGCAGTTGGGACTCGAGAGAGACCCAGTACTTC.

This chain joins TRBV5-6 and TRBJ2-1; TRBD2 matches at 15 bases. The germline V gene encodes CDR1 SGHDT and CDR2 YYEEEE. The trim removed 4 bases at V and 9 bases at J, leaving 5 bases unmatched. This CDR3 comprises 15 residues. CDR3 amino acids: CASSRTSGRGGEQFF. The CDR3 DNA reads as TGTGCCAGCAGCCGGACTAGCGGGAGGGGTGGTGAGCAGTTCTTC.

The chain combines TRBV9 with TRBJ2-7; D gene uncertain. CDR3 length: 13 residues. The germline V and J ends were trimmed by 1 base and 0 bases, with 5 bases remaining between them. Germline V gene lookup returns CDR1 SGDLS and CDR2 YYNGEE. CDR3 DNA sequence: TGTGCCAGCAGCGTATCACCCTCCTACGAGCAGTACTTC. Its protein product is CASSVSPSYEQYF.

The table lists this clone with a few counts. This chain uses TRBV19 with TRBJ2-1; 9 positions agree with TRBD2. Germline-derived CDR1 and CDR2 are LNHDA and SQIVND (reference sequence). With 5 bases clipped from V and 8 bases from J, the junction kept 7 bases outside the gene matches. CDR3 length: 14 residues. The CDR3 spells CASSFKAGGYEQFF. DNA for the CDR3: TGTGCCAGTAGTTTCAAAGCGGGAGGCTATGAGCAGTTCTTC.

This clone was seen only a few times. This chain links TRBV7-9 with TRBJ2-7, with 7 bases fitting TRBD2. CDR3 length: 15 residues. The germline CDR1 and CDR2 sequences are SEHNR and FQNEAQ (reference sequence). V shed 2 bases, J shed 1 base, and the junction held 5 bases outside the gene matches. The CDR3 loop is CASSLLAGASYEQYF. CDR3 DNA sequence: TGTGCCAGCAGCTTACTCGCGGGAGCATCCTACGAGCAGTACTTC.

The genes are TRBV23-1 and TRBJ2-7; D is uncertain. TRBV23-1 is recorded as an ORF, its role being uncertain. CDR3 length equals 11 residues. Trimming shortened V by 4 bases and J by 9 bases, and 10 bases separated the two germline ends. The CDR3 nucleotides are TGCGCCAGCAGTCCGCCTACTGGGCAGTACTTC. It translates to CASSPPTGQYF.

This rearrangement joins TRBV12-5 to TRBJ1-2; D ambiguous. The CDR3 length is 11 residues. From germline, CDR1 is LGHNT and CDR2 FRNRAP. V shed 7 bases and J shed 4 bases, with 7 bases lying between them. In DNA form, the CDR3 reads TGTGCTAGTGCTCGACTCTATGGCTACACCTTC. It specifies CASARLYGYTF.

The CDR3, as DNA: TGTGCCAGCAGCCAAGTCGAGACCCAGTACTTC. Its protein is CASSQVETQYF. The chain has TRBV14 and TRBJ2-5; D remains unclear. The CDR3 length is 11 residues. Germline V gene sequence: CDR1 SGHDN, CDR2 FVKESK. Trimming cost V 1 base and J 5 bases, with 2 bases left between them.

This clone appeared a single time. The J gene is TRBJ2-1, the V gene TRBV28; D possibly matches TRBD1 or TRBD2 (5 bases each). V was shortened by 3 bases and J by 4 bases, with 16 bases between the two germline ends. This CDR3 region has 16 residues. In germline, CDR1 is MDHEN, CDR2 SYDVKM. Written as DNA, the CDR3 is TGTGCCAGCAGTTTGGCGGGCAGGGCTGGATACAATGAGCAGTTCTTC. It is translated as CASSLAGRAGYNEQFF.

V gene TRBV4-1 combines with J gene TRBJ2-3; the D is unclear. Trimming cost V 3 bases and J 3 bases, with 16 bases left between them. Germline loops: CDR1 MGHRA, CDR2 YSYEKL. The CDR3 runs to 16 residues. Here the CDR3 reads CASSQPTAAATDTQYF. The CDR3 coding sequence is TGCGCCAGCAGCCAGCCGACCGCCGCTGCGACAGATACGCAGTATTTT.

This clone has a handful of counts. The J gene is TRBJ1-2, the V gene TRBV29-1, with D unclear. The germline V gene encodes CDR1 SQVTM and CDR2 ANQGSEA. The CDR3 totals 13 residues. V dropped 5 bases and J dropped 2 bases, with 12 bases sitting between them. CDR3 region: CSVQQNTNYGYTF. The CDR3 nucleotides read TGCAGCGTTCAACAGAATACAAACTATGGCTACACCTTC.

The rearrangement joins TRBV2 to TRBJ2-7, with a tentative D call TRBD2 (6 bases). CDR1 is SNHLY and CDR2 is FYNNEI in the germline V gene. The CDR3 loop spans 13 amino acids. Trimming pared 6 bases from V and 5 bases from J, leaving 14 bases between. CDR3 in DNA: TGTGCCAGCAGGCGGGAACATCCCCACGAGCAGTACTTC. It codes for CASRREHPHEQYF.

This chain connects TRBV5-1 to TRBJ2-3; a weak D match, TRBD2 (6 bases). This CDR3 is 16 amino acids long. V was clipped by 3 bases and J by 1 base, with 15 bases between them. Germline V gives CDR1 SGHRS, CDR2 YFSETQ. CDR3 sequence (DNA): TGCGCCAGCAGCTCGGGAGCGGACCAGCGCACAGATACGCAGTATTTT. Translated, it gives CASSSGADQRTDTQYF. Supplemented by reference TRBV5-1 and TRBJ2-3, the full variable domain reads KAGVTQTPRYLIKTRGQQVTLSCSPISGHRSVSWYQQTPGQGLQFLFEYFSETQRNKGNFPGRFSGRQFSNSRSEMNVSTLELGDSALYLCASSSGADQRTDTQYFGPGTRLTVL.

V usage is TRBV5-4 and J usage is TRBJ2-3; 8 bases match TRBD2. This CDR3 has 15 amino acids. With V trimmed by 4 bases and J by 3 bases, 7 bases remained unmatched. Germline V gives CDR1 SGHNT, CDR2 YYREEE (reference sequence). CDR3 protein: CASSRGGGQTDTQYF. DNA of the CDR3: TGTGCCAGCAGCCGCGGCGGGGGGCAAACAGATACGCAGTATTTT. Supplemented by reference TRBV5-4 and TRBJ2-3, the full variable domain reads ETGVTQSPTHLIKTRGQQVTLRCSSQSGHNTVSWYQQALGQGPQFIFQYYREEENGRGNFPPRFSGLQFPNYSSELNVNALELDDSALYLCASSRGGGQTDTQYFGPGTRLTVL.

There are a few counts of this clone. The chain employs TRBV29-1 and TRBJ2-5; 8 nucleotides line up with TRBD1. Germline CDR1 SQVTM, CDR2 ANQGSEA. This CDR3 comprises 14 residues. The junction had 8 bases not matched to a gene; V was cut back by 5 bases and J by 3 bases. CDR3 sequence (DNA): TGCAGCGTTTCTTTTTTGACAGGGGAAGAGACCCAGTACTTC. Its translation is CSVSFLTGEETQYF.

The table lists this clone with a few counts. The chain recombines TRBV25-1 with TRBJ2-7; 7 positions agree with TRBD2. After removal of 4 bases from V and 2 bases from J, the junction contained 5 bases not matched to a gene. The CDR3 covers 14 residues. Germline CDR1 reads MGHDK; CDR2 reads SYGVNS. CDR3 loop: CASSGGGRAYEQYF. In nucleotides, the CDR3 is TGTGCCAGCAGTGGAGGTGGGAGGGCCTACGAGCAGTACTTC.

V gene TRBV4-3 combines with J gene TRBJ1-6, with unresolved D. CDR1 and CDR2 from the germline V gene are LGHNA and YSLEER. V lost 0 bases to trimming and J lost 10 bases, with 16 bases between them. The CDR3 has 16 amino acids. CDR3 sequence: CASSQDVAGSGSPLHF. The CDR3 nucleotides are TGCGCCAGCAGCCAAGATGTTGCGGGGTCAGGATCACCCCTCCACTTT.